This T cell receptor beta chain was profiled in a study of T cell changes during pregnancy in multiple sclerosis (dated by TCRdb to between 2018 and 2020). About the investigation overall: Changes in the T cell repertoire over the course of pregnancy were examined in this study in women with multiple sclerosis.

Details on this clone: Its antigen specificity is not known. No base quality values were provided; no much bigger clone lies one nucleotide off.

CDR1 and CDR2, per the germline V gene, are KGHSH and LQKENI. Including cysteine and phenylalanine, the CDR3 has 14 amino acids. Only CDR3 DNA is held: 42 bases, read in frame from base 1. Trimming accounts for 3 bases at V and 5 bases at J, while the number of junction bases matched to no gene is 3. The receptor library was made with the immunoSEQ multiplex PCR assay. TCRdb carries this immuneACCESS record with in-frame sequences only. Its versions omit some clonotypes, under half of them owing to an unresolved V gene in the studies checked, with the rest unexplained. The sample data list 30,000 to 50,000 clones, and 90% of these were observed just once. The biggest ten clones account for over 0.45% of the sample.

Sequences were derived from CD4+ T cells from peripheral blood mononuclear cells, sampled in the first trimester of pregnancy. The chain employs TRBV18 and TRBJ2-7, with 11 junctional bases fitting TRBD2. This TCR was recovered from a female donor in good health, enrolled as a control in a pregnancy study. The DNA reads as follows: TGTGCCAGCTCACCTAGCGGGGGGGCTAACGAGCAGTACTTC. It specifies CASSPSGGANEQYF.